This entry concerns a single TCR beta chain. The antigen remains undetermined. The CDR3 has 11 residues. V lost 5 bases and J 5 bases, leaving 10 bases between the germline ends. CDR1 is DFQATT, CDR2 SNEGSKA, per germline (reference sequence). TCRdb used MiXCR to reprocess the 5' RACE reads, holding one entry per CDR3 protein. The table includes roughly 600,000 distinct CDR3 sequences, about 20% detected once. This entry is derived from a study of T-cell memory formation after mild COVID-19. At the level of the study: The study found TCR clusters largely donor specific.

Study-wide results and limits: Clones shrinking between day 15 and 85 showed a balanced CD4/CD8 split, and those that grew later tilted toward CD4+. There were some responding clones in pre-infection memory, which suggested that cross-reactive memory had joined.

The V and J genes are TRBV20-1 and TRBJ2-7; D gene ambiguous. The origin of this receptor is an adult woman who had mild COVID-19 (a few samples of this study predate the infection). Cell type and time point are not known. The specimen sequenced was PBMCs or a T cell subset sorted from them (not recorded which). The CDR3 protein is CSADQLNEQYF. The CDR3, as DNA: TGCAGTGCTGACCAGCTTAACGAGCAGTACTTC.